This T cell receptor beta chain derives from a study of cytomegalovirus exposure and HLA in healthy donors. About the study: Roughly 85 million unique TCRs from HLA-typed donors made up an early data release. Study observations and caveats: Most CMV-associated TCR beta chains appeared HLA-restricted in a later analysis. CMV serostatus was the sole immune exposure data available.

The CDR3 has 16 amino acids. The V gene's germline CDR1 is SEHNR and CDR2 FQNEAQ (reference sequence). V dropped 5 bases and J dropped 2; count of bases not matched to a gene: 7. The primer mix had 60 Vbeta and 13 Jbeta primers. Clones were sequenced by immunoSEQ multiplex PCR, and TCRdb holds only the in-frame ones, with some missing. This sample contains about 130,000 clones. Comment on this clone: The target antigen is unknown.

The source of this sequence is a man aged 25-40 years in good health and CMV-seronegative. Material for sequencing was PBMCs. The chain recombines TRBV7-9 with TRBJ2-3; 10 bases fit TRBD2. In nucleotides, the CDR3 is TGTGCCAGCAGCCCGCTGCTAGCGGGAGCCACAGATACGCAGTATTTT. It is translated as CASSPLLAGATDTQYF.